Listed below are T cell receptor beta chains from one sample, sequenced in a study of OX40 agonist ivuxolimab in advanced cancers. Sequenced by immunoSEQ multiplex PCR; TCRdb stores in-frame clones only, minus some. Among about 59,000 clones listed, about 94% were seen once. The sample in question was CD4+ or CD8+ T cells sorted from blood, obtained in a trial of the OX40 agonist ivuxolimab. These receptor sequences come from an adult with an advanced solid tumor such as melanoma, head and neck, liver or kidney cancer. The CDR3 runs from the conserved cysteine through the conserved F or W. D genes are given only for firm matches. Clone size appears in some rows only: once, few, many, or a class for an expanded clone.

size	V	J	D	CDR3	DNA
.	TRBV4-3	TRBJ1-1	.	CASSQIRQGGILNTEAFF	TGCGCCAGCAGCCAAATAAGGCAGGGAGGGATCTTGAACACTGAAGCTTTCTTT
.	TRBV5-1	TRBJ1-1	.	CASSLADRIMTEAFF	TGCGCCAGCAGCTTGGCCGACAGGATCATGACTGAAGCTTTCTTT
once	TRBV6-5	TRBJ2-6	.	CASSYSQGGGANVLTF	TGTGCCAGCAGTTACTCCCAGGGTGGTGGGGCCAACGTCCTGACTTTC
.	TRBV15	TRBJ1-4	.	CATSSGGGNEKLFF	TGTGCCACCAGTTCGGGTGGTGGTAATGAAAAACTGTTTTTT
.	TRBV5-6	TRBJ2-7	TRBD1	CASSSGTGGYEQYF	TGTGCCAGCAGCTCCGGGACAGGGGGCTACGAGCAGTACTTC
.	TRBV27	TRBJ1-3	TRBD1	CASRPGTGGAGNTIYF	TGTGCCAGCAGACCCGGGACAGGGGGAGCTGGAAACACCATATATTTT
.	TRBV5-4	TRBJ1-1	.	CASSLGLNTEAFF	TGTGCCAGCAGCTTGGGTCTGAACACTGAAGCTTTCTTT
.	TRBV30	TRBJ2-5	TRBD2	CAWSPWREPVGETQYF	TGTGCCTGGAGCCCATGGCGGGAGCCCGTGGGGGAGACCCAGTACTTC
.	TRBV7-2	TRBJ2-2	.	CASSLGVYLNTGELFF	TGTGCCAGCAGCTTAGGAGTCTACTTAAACACCGGGGAGCTGTTTTTT
.	TRBV5-6	TRBJ2-5	TRBD1	CASSFGYRGGQETQYF	TGTGCCAGCAGCTTTGGTTACAGGGGTGGTCAAGAGACCCAGTACTTC
.	TRBV11-2	TRBJ1-4	.	CASSTGTTATNEKLFF	TGTGCCAGCAGTACCGGGACAACCGCAACTAATGAAAAACTGTTTTTT
.	TRBV2	TRBJ1-4	TRBD1	CARGGTGVEKLFF	TGTGCCAGGGGAGGGACAGGGGTTGAAAAACTGTTTTTT
once	TRBV9	TRBJ2-7	.	CASSAQTSYEQYF	TGTGCCAGCAGCGCTCAGACCTCCTACGAGCAGTACTTC
.	TRBV4-3	TRBJ2-7	.	CASSHPGAEQYF	TGCGCCAGCAGCCACCCGGGGGCCGAGCAGTACTTC
.	TRBV28	TRBJ1-5	TRBD1	CASSLTGEIDQPQHF	TGTGCCAGCAGTTTGACAGGGGAAATTGATCAGCCCCAGCATTTT
medium-sized	TRBV7-3	TRBJ2-1	.	CASSPQGGNNEQFF	TGTGCCAGCAGCCCGCAGGGGGGGAACAATGAGCAGTTCTTC
once	TRBV11-2	TRBJ2-5	.	CASSLEGQETQYF	TGTGCCAGCAGCTTAGAGGGGCAAGAGACCCAGTACTTC
.	TRBV27	TRBJ1-2	.	CASSSKGANYGYTF	TGTGCCAGCAGTTCAAAGGGAGCTAACTATGGCTACACCTTC
.	TRBV19	TRBJ2-1	TRBD1	CASSPGQGDYNEQFF	TGTGCCAGTAGCCCCGGACAGGGCGACTACAATGAGCAGTTCTTC
.	TRBV14	TRBJ2-3	.	CASSHRVSTDTQYF	TGTGCCAGCAGCCACAGGGTTAGCACAGATACGCAGTATTTT
.	TRBV5-5	TRBJ2-3	TRBD2	CASSSGLAIADTQYF	TGTGCCAGCAGTTCGGGACTAGCGATCGCAGATACGCAGTATTTT
.	TRBV18	TRBJ2-3	TRBD2	CASSPGLAGGDSTDTQYF	TGTGCCAGCTCCCCGGGCCTAGCGGGAGGGGATAGCACAGATACGCAGTATTTT
.	TRBV2	TRBJ2-3	.	CASTGQVSTDTQYF	TGTGCCAGCACGGGCCAGGTCAGCACAGATACGCAGTATTTT
.	TRBV6-5	TRBJ1-1	.	CASSYGTTNTEAFF	TGTGCCAGCAGTTACGGGACAACGAACACTGAAGCTTTCTTT
.	TRBV11-2	TRBJ1-4	.	CASSQVWVTNEKLFF	TGTGCCAGCAGCCAAGTGTGGGTGACTAATGAAAAACTGTTTTTT
.	TRBV9	TRBJ2-3	.	CASSVVVGVADTQYF	TGTGCCAGCAGCGTAGTGGTGGGCGTCGCAGATACGCAGTATTTT
.	TRBV9	TRBJ1-5	.	CASSVGGLGWQPQHF	TGTGCCAGCAGCGTAGGGGGGTTGGGTTGGCAGCCCCAGCATTTT
.	TRBV4-1	TRBJ2-5	TRBD2	CASSQGSSGRETQYF	TGCGCCAGCAGCCAAGGTAGTAGCGGGAGAGAGACCCAGTACTTC
.	TRBV9	TRBJ2-1	TRBD2	CASSVATGAGEQVNEQFF	TGTGCCAGCAGCGTAGCTACGGGTGCGGGAGAGCAGGTCAATGAGCAGTTCTTC
.	TRBV21-1	TRBJ2-3	.	CASNGGPTDTQYF	TGTGCCAGCAACGGGGGCCCAACGGATACGCAGTATTTT
once	TRBV7-2	TRBJ2-1	.	CASSPPHRNAISGNEQFF	TGTGCCAGCAGCCCCCCTCATAGGAATGCTATAAGTGGCAATGAGCAGTTCTTC
once	TRBV6-6	TRBJ2-5	TRBD2	CASSYWRESYETQYF	TGTGCCAGCAGTTACTGGCGGGAGAGTTACGAGACCCAGTACTTC
.	TRBV4-1	TRBJ2-7	.	CASSPNAGEQYF	TGCGCCAGCAGCCCAAACGCTGGCGAGCAGTACTTC
.	TRBV2	TRBJ2-7	.	CASRGTRAYEQYF	TGTGCCAGCAGAGGTACTAGGGCCTACGAGCAGTACTTC
.	TRBV7-9	TRBJ2-7	.	CASSLAGSRTSYEQYF	TGTGCCAGCAGCTTGGCCGGGTCGAGAACCTCCTACGAGCAGTACTTC
.	TRBV28	TRBJ2-7	.	CASSSLIPSYEQYF	TGTGCCAGCAGTTCCCTCATTCCCTCCTACGAGCAGTACTTC
.	TRBV9	TRBJ2-7	.	CASSEGEAVSYEQYF	TGTGCCAGCAGCGAGGGGGAGGCGGTCTCCTACGAGCAGTACTTC
.	TRBV9	TRBJ2-3	.	CASSVGGSRGDTQYF	TGTGCCAGCAGCGTAGGAGGGTCCCGTGGAGATACGCAGTATTTT